The TCR beta chain described here comes from a study of blood T cell repertoires in COVID-19. This clone is a singleton in its sample. Profiled with immunoSEQ multiplex PCR; TCRdb holds only in-frame clones, not every one. This sample has 300,000 to 400,000 clones; approximately 86% occur once, and the top ten carry roughly 4%. V was pared by 6 bases and J by 7 bases, with 13 bases of the junction left unmatched. CDR3 length: 14 residues. Germline V gene data show CDR1 as SQVTM and CDR2 as ANQGSEA. This chain uses TRBV29-1 with TRBJ1-2; 8 bases are a match to TRBD1. The sample comprised PBMCs or T cells enriched from blood (not recorded which). This clonotype was obtained from a woman aged 40 to 55 with acute COVID-19. CDR3: CSVVGQGGSIGYTF. As DNA, the CDR3 is TGCAGCGTGGTTGGACAGGGAGGTTCTATTGGCTACACCTTC. The whole variable domain, remainder taken from reference TRBV29-1 and TRBJ1-2, is SAVISQKPSRDICQRGTSLTIQCQVDSQVTMMFWYRQQPGQSLTLIATANQGSEATYESGFVIDKFPISRPNLTFSTLTVSNMSPEDSSIYLCSVVGQGGSIGYTFGSGTRLTVV.